This T cell receptor (beta chain) was identified during a study of blood T cell repertoires in COVID-19. The table came from immunoSEQ multiplex PCR; TCRdb's copy has only in-frame clones and leaves some out. The table shows roughly 260,000 clones, with approximately 80% occurring only once. Trimming took 4 bases from V and 3 from J; bases not matched to a gene: 6. The CDR3 covers 16 residues. Germline assignment: CDR1 SGHRS and CDR2 YFSETQ. The sequenced sample was peripheral blood. The clonotype was recovered from a woman aged 80 or older with active or convalescent COVID-19. This sequence joins TRBV5-1 and TRBJ2-3; 12 bases map to TRBD2. The CDR3 DNA follows: TGCGCCAGCAGCCAAGGACTAGCGGGGCATACAGATACGCAGTATTTT. It is translated as CASSQGLAGHTDTQYF.